This TCR beta chain came from a study of response to subunit inactivated influenza vaccine. The study's findings and limits: That few new T cells are recruited by each seasonal influenza vaccination was the authors' suggestion.

About this clonotype: Antigen: not known.

The length of the CDR3 is 13 residues. Germline assignment: CDR1 LNHDA and CDR2 SQIVND (reference sequence). The germline V and J ends were trimmed by 5 bases and 4 bases, with 11 bases remaining between them. A single record per CDR3 protein comes from TCRdb applying MiXCR to the RT-PCR reads. In the table there are hundreds of thousands of distinct CDR3 sequences, 14% of which are singletons. This clonotype was obtained from a middle-aged man who received an inactivated influenza vaccine. V usage is TRBV19 and J usage is TRBJ2-5; D possibly corresponds to TRBD2 (5 bases). The sequences come from PBMCs from blood, collected approximately 15 days before vaccination. In DNA form, the CDR3 reads TGTGCCAGTAGTTGGGCTGGAGGAGAGACCCAGTACTTC. This gives the protein CASSWAGGETQYF.